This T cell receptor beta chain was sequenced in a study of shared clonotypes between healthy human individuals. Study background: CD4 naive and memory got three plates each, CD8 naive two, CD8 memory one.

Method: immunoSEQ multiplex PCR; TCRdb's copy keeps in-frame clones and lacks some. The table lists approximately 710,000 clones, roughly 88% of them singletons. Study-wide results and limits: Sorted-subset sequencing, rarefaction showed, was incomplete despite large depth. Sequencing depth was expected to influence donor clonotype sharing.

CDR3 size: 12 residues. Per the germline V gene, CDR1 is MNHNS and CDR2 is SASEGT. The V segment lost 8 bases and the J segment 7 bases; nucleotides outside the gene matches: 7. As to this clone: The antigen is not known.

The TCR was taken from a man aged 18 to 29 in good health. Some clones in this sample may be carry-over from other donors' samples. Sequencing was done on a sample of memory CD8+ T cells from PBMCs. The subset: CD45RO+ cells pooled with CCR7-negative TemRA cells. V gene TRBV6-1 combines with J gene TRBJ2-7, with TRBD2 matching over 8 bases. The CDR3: CASLGGGSEQYF. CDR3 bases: TGTGCCAGCCTCGGCGGGGGGTCTGAGCAGTACTTC.